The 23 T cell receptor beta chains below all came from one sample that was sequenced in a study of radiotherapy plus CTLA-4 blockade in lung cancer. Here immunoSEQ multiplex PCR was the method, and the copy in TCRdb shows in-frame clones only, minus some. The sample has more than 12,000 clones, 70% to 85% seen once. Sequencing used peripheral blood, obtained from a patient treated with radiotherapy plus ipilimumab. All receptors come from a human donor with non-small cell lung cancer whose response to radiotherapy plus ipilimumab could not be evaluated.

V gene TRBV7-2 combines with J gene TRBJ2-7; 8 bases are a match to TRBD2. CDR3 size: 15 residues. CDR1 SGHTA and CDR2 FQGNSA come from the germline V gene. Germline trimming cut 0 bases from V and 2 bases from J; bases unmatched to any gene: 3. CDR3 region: CASSLAAGGPYEQYV. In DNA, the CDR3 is TGTGCCAGCAGCTTAGCTGCGGGGGGCCCCTACGAGCAGTACGTC.

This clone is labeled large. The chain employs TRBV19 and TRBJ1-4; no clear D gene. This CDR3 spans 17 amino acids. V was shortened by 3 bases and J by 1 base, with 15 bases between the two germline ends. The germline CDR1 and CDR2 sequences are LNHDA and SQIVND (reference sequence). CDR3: CASSMGPSYRTNEKLFF. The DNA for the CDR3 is TGTGCCAGTAGTATGGGCCCATCGTACAGAACTAATGAAAAACTGTTTTTT.

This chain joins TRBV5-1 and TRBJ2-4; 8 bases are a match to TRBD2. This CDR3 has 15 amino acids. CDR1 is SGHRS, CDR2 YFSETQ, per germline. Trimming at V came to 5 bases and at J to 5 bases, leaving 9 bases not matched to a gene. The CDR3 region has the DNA TGCGCCAGCAGGGTTCGGACTAGCCCCCAAAACATTCAGTACTTC. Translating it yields CASRVRTSPQNIQYF.

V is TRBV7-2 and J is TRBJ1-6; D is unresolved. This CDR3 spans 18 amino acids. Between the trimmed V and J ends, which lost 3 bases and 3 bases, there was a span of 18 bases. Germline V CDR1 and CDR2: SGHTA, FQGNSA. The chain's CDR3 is CASSFAGLGYYYNSPLHF. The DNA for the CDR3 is TGTGCCAGCAGCTTCGCGGGGTTGGGTTATTACTATAATTCACCCCTCCACTTT.

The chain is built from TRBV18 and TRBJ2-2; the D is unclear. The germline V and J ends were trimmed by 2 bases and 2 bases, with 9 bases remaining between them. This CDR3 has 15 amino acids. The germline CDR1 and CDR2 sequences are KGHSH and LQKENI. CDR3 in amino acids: CASSPDWPNTGELFF. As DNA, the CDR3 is TGTGCCAGCTCACCAGATTGGCCAAACACCGGGGAGCTGTTTTTT.

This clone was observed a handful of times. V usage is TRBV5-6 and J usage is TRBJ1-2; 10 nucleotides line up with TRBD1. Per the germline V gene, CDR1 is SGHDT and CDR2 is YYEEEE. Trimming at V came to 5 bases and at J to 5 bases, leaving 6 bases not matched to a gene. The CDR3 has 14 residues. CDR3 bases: TGTGCCAGCAGAAAGGACAGGGGGTTGTATGGCTACACCTTC. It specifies CASRKDRGLYGYTF.

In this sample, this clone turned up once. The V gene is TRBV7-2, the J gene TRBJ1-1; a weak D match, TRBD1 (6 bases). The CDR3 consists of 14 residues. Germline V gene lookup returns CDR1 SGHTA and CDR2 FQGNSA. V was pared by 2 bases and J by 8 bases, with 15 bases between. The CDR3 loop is CASSLKIFGTEAFF. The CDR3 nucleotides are TGTGCCAGCAGCTTAAAAATTTTTGGGACAGAAGCTTTCTTT.

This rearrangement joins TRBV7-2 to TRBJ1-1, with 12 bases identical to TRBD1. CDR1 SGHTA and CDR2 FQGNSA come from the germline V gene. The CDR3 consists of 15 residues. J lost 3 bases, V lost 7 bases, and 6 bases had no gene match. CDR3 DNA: TGTGCCAGCACACCCGGGACAGGGGGCGACACTGAAGCTTTCTTT. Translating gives CASTPGTGGDTEAFF.

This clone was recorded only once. The CDR3 is CASSGGGGSYNEQFF. Here the CDR3 DNA reads TGCGCCAGCAGTGGCGGGGGGGGTTCCTACAATGAGCAGTTCTTC. The chain joins TRBV5-1 to TRBJ2-1; 9 nucleotides agree with TRBD2. V shed 5 bases, J shed 1 base, and the junction held 4 bases outside the gene matches. This CDR3 is 15 amino acids long. The germline CDR1 and CDR2 sequences are SGHRS and YFSETQ.

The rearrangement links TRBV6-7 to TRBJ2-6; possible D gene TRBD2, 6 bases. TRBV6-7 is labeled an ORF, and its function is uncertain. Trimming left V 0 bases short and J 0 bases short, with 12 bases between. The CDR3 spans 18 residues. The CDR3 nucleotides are TGTGCCAGCAGTTACTCTCAGCGGGTGGTCTCTGGGGCCAACGTCCTGACTTTC. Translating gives CASSYSQRVVSGANVLTF.

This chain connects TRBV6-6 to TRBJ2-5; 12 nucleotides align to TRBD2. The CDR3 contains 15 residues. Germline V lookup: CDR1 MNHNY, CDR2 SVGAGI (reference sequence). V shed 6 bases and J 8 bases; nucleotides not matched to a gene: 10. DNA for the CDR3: TGTGCCAGCAGCTCGGGACTAGCGGGTTGGGATACCCAGTACTTC. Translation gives CASSSGLAGWDTQYF.

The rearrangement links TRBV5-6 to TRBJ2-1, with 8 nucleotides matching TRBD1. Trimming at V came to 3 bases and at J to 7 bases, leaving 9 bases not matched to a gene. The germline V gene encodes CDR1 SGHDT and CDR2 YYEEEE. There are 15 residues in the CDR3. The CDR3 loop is CASSYAGGALNEQFF. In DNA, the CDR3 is TGTGCCAGCAGCTATGCAGGGGGCGCTTTAAATGAGCAGTTCTTC.

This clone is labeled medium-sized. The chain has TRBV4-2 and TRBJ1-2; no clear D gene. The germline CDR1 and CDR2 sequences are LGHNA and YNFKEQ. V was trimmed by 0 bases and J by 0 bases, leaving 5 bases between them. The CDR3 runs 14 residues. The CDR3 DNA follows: TGTGCCAGCAGCCAAGATAGTACTAACTATGGCTACACCTTC. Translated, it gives CASSQDSTNYGYTF.

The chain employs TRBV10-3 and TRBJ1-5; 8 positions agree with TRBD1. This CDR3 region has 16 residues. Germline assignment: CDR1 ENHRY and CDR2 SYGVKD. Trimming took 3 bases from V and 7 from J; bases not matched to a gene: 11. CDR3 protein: CAISETGGLTEQPQHF. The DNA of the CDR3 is TGTGCCATCAGTGAAACAGGGGGATTAACGGAGCAGCCCCAGCATTTT.

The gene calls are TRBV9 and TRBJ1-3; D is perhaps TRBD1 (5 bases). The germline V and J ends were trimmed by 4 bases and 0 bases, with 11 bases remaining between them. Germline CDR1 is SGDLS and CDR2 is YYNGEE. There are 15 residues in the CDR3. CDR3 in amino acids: CASSPRQSSGNTIYF. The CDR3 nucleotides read TGTGCCAGCAGCCCACGACAGTCCTCTGGAAACACCATATATTTT.

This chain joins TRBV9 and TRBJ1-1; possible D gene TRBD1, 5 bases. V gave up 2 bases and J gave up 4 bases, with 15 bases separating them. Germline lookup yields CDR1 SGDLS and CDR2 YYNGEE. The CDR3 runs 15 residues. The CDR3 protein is CASSVMGGGGTEAFF. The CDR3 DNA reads TGTGCCAGCAGCGTCATGGGGGGGGGAGGCACTGAAGCTTTCTTT.

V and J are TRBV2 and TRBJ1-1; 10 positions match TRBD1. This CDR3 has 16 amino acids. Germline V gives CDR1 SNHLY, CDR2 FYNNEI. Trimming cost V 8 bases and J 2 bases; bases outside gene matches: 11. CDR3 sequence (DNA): TGTGCCAGCCCTCTCATGACAGGGGGCCTTAACACTGAAGCTTTCTTT. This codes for CASPLMTGGLNTEAFF.

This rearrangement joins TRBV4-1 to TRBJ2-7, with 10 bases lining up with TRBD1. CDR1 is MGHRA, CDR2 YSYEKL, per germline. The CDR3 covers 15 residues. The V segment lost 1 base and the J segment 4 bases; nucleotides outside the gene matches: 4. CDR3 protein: CASSQGQGAQYEQYV. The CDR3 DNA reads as TGCGCCAGCAGCCAAGGACAGGGGGCGCAGTACGAGCAGTACGTC.

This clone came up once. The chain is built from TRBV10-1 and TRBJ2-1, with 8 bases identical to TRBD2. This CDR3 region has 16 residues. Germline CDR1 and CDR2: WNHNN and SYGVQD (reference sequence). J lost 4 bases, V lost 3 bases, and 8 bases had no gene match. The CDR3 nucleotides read TGCGCCAGCAGTGACCGGAGCGGGGGAGATTACAATGAGCAGTTCTTC. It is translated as CASSDRSGGDYNEQFF.

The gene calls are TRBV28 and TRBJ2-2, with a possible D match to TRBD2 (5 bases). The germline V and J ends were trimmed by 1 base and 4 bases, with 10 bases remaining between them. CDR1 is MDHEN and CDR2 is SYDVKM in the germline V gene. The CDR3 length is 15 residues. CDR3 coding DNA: TGTGCCAGCAGTTTATTGCGGGTGGCCACCGGGGAGCTGTTTTTT. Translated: CASSLLRVATGELFF.

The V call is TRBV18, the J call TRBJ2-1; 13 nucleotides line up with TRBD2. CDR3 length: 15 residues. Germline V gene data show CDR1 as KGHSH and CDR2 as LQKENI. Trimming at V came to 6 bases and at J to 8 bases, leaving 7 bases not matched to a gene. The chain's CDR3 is CASSLRTSGGHEQFF. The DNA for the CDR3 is TGTGCCAGCTCGCTGCGGACTAGCGGGGGTCATGAGCAGTTCTTC. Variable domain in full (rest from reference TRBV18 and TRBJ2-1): NAGVMQNPRHLVRRRGQEARLRCSPMKGHSHVYWYRQLPEEGLKFMVYLQKENIIDESGMPKERFSAEFPKEGPSILRIQQVVRGDSAAYFCASSLRTSGGHEQFFGPGTRLTVL.

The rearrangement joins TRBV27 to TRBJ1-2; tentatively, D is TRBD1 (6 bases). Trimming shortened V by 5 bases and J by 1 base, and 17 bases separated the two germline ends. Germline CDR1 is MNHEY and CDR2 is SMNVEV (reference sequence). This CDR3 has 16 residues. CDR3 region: CASSTMEGDYNYGYTF. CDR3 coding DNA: TGTGCCAGCAGTACTATGGAGGGGGACTATAACTATGGCTACACCTTC.

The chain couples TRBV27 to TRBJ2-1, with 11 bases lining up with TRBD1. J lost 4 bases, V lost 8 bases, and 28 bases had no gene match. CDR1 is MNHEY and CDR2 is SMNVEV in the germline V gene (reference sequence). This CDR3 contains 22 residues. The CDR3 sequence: CASGWTGGRGLAPNEKYNEQFF. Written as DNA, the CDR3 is TGTGCCAGCGGTTGGACAGGGGGCAGGGGGCTAGCGCCTAATGAGAAATACAATGAGCAGTTCTTC.